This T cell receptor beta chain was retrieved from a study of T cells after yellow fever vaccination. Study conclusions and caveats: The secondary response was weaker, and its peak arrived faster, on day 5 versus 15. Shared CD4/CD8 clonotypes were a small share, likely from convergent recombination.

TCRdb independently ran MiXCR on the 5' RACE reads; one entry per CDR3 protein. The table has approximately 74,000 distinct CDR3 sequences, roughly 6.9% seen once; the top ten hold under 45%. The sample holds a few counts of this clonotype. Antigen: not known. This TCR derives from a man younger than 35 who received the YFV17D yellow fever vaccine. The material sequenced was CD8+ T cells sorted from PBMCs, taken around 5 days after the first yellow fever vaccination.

Here the CDR3 DNA reads TGCAGCGTCGCTAACCTCTTGGGACAGGGGGGCTACGAGCAGTACTTC. This translates into CSVANLLGQGGYEQYF. This chain joins TRBV29-1 and TRBJ2-7, with TRBD1 matching 11 bases. The CDR3 length is 16 residues. CDR1 and CDR2 (germline): SQVTM, ANQGSEA. Unmatched junction bases numbered 13, after V lost 6 bases and J lost 3 bases.